The rows below give T cell receptor beta chains drawn from one sample of a study of blood T cell repertoires in COVID-19. The assay was immunoSEQ multiplex PCR, and TCRdb's table has in-frame clones only and misses some. The profile covers around 300,000 clones, with roughly nine tenths appearing a single time and 1.5% to 2% taken by the ten largest. Input material: PBMCs or T cells enriched from blood (not recorded which). These receptors were collected from a middle-aged woman who had recovered from COVID-19. Each CDR3 is given with its conserved first and last residue. Fields, in order: D gene, clone size, V gene, J gene, CDR3 protein, CDR3 DNA. A D gene is named only where the DNA matches it firmly. Part of the rows lack a size; the others show once, few, many or a class for expanded clones.

-	-	TRBV6-1	TRBJ1-6	CASSEMRGYMTPLHF	TGTGCCAGCAGTGAAATGAGGGGGTATATGACACCCCTCCACTTT
-	-	TRBV5-1	TRBJ1-4	CASSHPSGTSNEKLFF	TGCGCCAGCAGCCATCCGTCAGGAACCTCTAATGAAAAACTGTTTTTT
-	-	TRBV21-1	TRBJ2-3	CASPLRRISSGHSVDTQYF	TGTGCCAGCCCTTTACGAAGGATATCGAGCGGGCACAGTGTAGATACGCAGTATTTT
-	-	TRBV19	TRBJ1-1	CASSPDSDSFTEAFF	TGTGCCAGTAGTCCAGACTCAGACAGTTTCACTGAAGCTTTCTTT
-	-	TRBV7-2	TRBJ1-5	CASSLEGVPQHF	TGTGCCAGCAGCTTAGAGGGGGTGCCCCAGCATTTT
TRBD1	-	TRBV30	TRBJ1-2	CAWSSGQGRANYGYTF	TGTGCCTGGAGCTCAGGACAGGGACGAGCTAACTATGGCTACACCTTC
-	-	TRBV6-5	TRBJ2-1	CASRSDLNEQFF	TGTGCCAGCAGAAGCGATTTAAATGAGCAGTTCTTC
TRBD1	once	TRBV27	TRBJ1-2	CASSPRTGGKYGYTF	TGTGCCAGCAGTCCAAGGACAGGGGGCAAGTATGGCTACACCTTC
TRBD1	-	TRBV3-1/TRBV3-2	TRBJ1-2	CASSHGKAGSGGMYNYGYTF	TGTGCCAGCAGCCATGGTAAAGCTGGGTCAGGGGGGATGTATAACTATGGCTACACCTTC
-	-	TRBV3-1/TRBV3-2	TRBJ1-1	CASSPRRQTEAFF	TGTGCCAGCAGCCCCAGGAGGCAAACTGAAGCTTTCTTT
TRBD2	-	TRBV4-2	TRBJ2-7	CASSHPAGGQEQYF	TGTGCCAGCAGCCACCCGGCGGGGGGGCAGGAGCAGTACTTC
-	-	TRBV5-1	TRBJ2-2	CASSLQGTTELFF	TGCGCCAGCAGCCTGCAGGGGACTACTGAGCTGTTTTTT
-	-	TRBV29-1	TRBJ2-7	CSFRRQSTYEQYF	TGCAGCTTCCGTCGACAGAGTACCTACGAGCAGTACTTC
TRBD1	few	TRBV19	TRBJ1-4	CASSIAGQGNEKLFF	TGTGCCAGTAGTATAGCGGGACAGGGGAATGAAAAACTGTTTTTT
-	-	TRBV12-3/TRBV12-4	TRBJ1-4	CASSPGGYEKLFF	TGTGCCAGCAGTCCAGGCGGGTATGAAAAACTGTTTTTT
-	-	TRBV6-2/TRBV6-3	TRBJ2-1	CASSLGLSNEQFF	TGTGCCAGCAGCCTCGGACTTTCCAATGAGCAGTTCTTC
-	-	TRBV9	TRBJ1-1	CASTVGPLNTEAFF	TGTGCCAGCACCGTAGGTCCCTTGAACACTGAAGCTTTCTTT
-	-	TRBV5-1	TRBJ2-2	CASSSTRSNTGELFF	TGCGCCAGCAGCTCTACCCGATCGAACACCGGGGAGCTGTTTTTT
-	-	TRBV30	TRBJ1-2	CAWRAGYYGYTF	TGTGCCTGGAGGGCAGGGTACTATGGCTACACCTTC
-	-	TRBV5-1	TRBJ1-2	CASSLERLMGEGYTF	TGCGCCAGCAGCTTGGAACGCCTGATGGGAGAGGGCTACACCTTC
-	once	TRBV10-3	TRBJ1-1	CAIREGTKTEAFF	TGTGCCATCCGAGAGGGGACAAAAACTGAAGCTTTCTTT
-	-	TRBV4-3	TRBJ2-1	CASSQGGVRGNNEQFF	TGCGCCAGCAGCCAAGGCGGGGTTAGGGGAAACAATGAGCAGTTCTTC
-	once	TRBV4-2	TRBJ2-7	CASSQPGDGYEQYF	TGTGCCAGCAGCCAACCCGGGGATGGCTACGAGCAGTACTTC
TRBD1	-	TRBV5-1	TRBJ2-2	CASSFGTGVRGELFF	TGCGCCAGCAGCTTCGGGACAGGGGTTCGCGGGGAGCTGTTTTTT
-	-	TRBV12-3/TRBV12-4	TRBJ2-5	CASTLTGETQYF	TGTGCCAGCACCCTTACGGGAGAGACCCAGTACTTC
-	-	TRBV5-5	TRBJ1-5	CASSTQGGNQPQHF	TGTGCCAGCAGCACCCAGGGCGGCAATCAGCCCCAGCATTTT
TRBD1	-	TRBV27	TRBJ1-1	CASSLWTGPGNTEAFF	TGTGCCAGCAGTTTATGGACAGGCCCGGGGAACACTGAAGCTTTCTTT